This T cell receptor (beta chain) is from a study of cytomegalovirus exposure and HLA in healthy donors. Sequencing used immunoSEQ multiplex PCR; TCRdb keeps in-frame clones, though not all of them. In the table there are under 200,000 clones, roughly three quarters of which are singletons. Germline assignment: CDR1 SGHDN and CDR2 FVKESK. Losses at the gene ends were 0 bases for V and 9 bases for J; bases not matched to a gene: 1. CDR3 length: 15 amino acids. The sequence derives from a woman aged 30 to 39 in good health and CMV-seronegative. This chain uses TRBV14 with TRBJ1-6, with TRBD1 matching over 11 bases. Sequenced input: PBMCs. This CDR3 reads CASSQEGTGGSPLHF. DNA of the CDR3: TGTGCCAGCAGCCAAGAAGGGACAGGGGGTTCACCCCTCCACTTT.